This T cell receptor beta chain comes out of a study of naive and memory T cell subsets (dated by TCRdb to between 2016 and 2019). Describing the broader study: The figure summarizing the skin biopsy and whole blood samples listed about ten blood donors, 7 tuberculin skin test biopsies and 3 saline control biopsies. Skin biopsies were collected from tuberculin skin test sites or from saline-injected control sites and were processed for RNA extraction as previously described. PCR2 was typically run as a SYBR Green qPCR and stopped at a set threshold, although low-input samples could use end-point PCR of 5 to 6 cycles instead.

Ten or more counts support this clonotype. This receptor's antigen is unknown. Base qualities are not recorded, but no much larger clone differs from it by a single base. Library generation was performed with UMI-ligation and nested PCR. The ligated cDNA was amplified in four rounds of PCR with nested alpha and beta constant region primers together with the SP2 primer. For the blood and skin samples, TCR RNA was reverse transcribed with SuperScript IV using primers for the alpha and beta constant regions. T4 RNA ligase 1 was used to ligate an oligonucleotide containing the Illumina SP2 primer and a UMI to the 3' end of the cDNA. To prevent hairpin formation, the 12-nucleotide UMI was made up of two random hexamers with an eight-base spacer between them. From the second PCR onward, TCR alpha and beta chain libraries were processed separately and dual indexed for multiplexing. After pooling, the indexed libraries were analyzed by capillary electrophoresis and sequenced on either an Illumina MiSeq or NextSeq. PhiX DNA at about 5-7.5% was spiked into libraries to increase base diversity and improve cluster recognition. From the authors' description of their analysis: Demultiplexor pulled UMIs out of read 2, joined the UMIs with the TCR sequence from read 1, and separated reads according to sample indices. Decombinator identified V and J genes and V-J junctions and gave each TCR a five-part identifier that included V and J deletions. Collapsinator relied on UMIs to correct both sequencing errors and PCR amplification heterogeneity, producing a UMI-based abundance for each TCR. Identifiers were converted to nucleotide sequence by CDR3Translator and translated to amino acids, and CDR3 regions were extracted on the basis of terminal motifs. After normalization to the amount of input RNA, error-corrected alpha and beta TCR counts from blood and skin were compared. TCRdb reprocessed the public reads (quality trimming at Q25 with fastp, clone calling with MiXCR) and kept in-frame beta chains. Each record represents a unique CDR3 protein, reported with the most common genes and DNA among its rows. These V and J calls rely on TCRdb rather than the paper's analysis. The sample data list approximately 22,000 distinct CDR3 sequences, and 5.5% to 7.5% of these were observed just once. The ten largest clonotypes hold 6.2% of the sample.

CDR1 and CDR2 were assigned from the germline V gene as LGHNA and YNFKEQ. Trimming accounts for 4 bases at V and 2 bases at J, while the number of junction bases matched to no gene is 13. From the cysteine up to the phenylalanine, the CDR3 has a length of 18 residues. Just CDR3 DNA is preserved here, 54 bases in frame from base 1. The treatment or condition tag for this specimen amounts to: skin biopsy from PPD injection site in Mantoux-positive individual. The study reported a robust and sensitive protocol to amplify, sequence and analyze TCRs, based on 3' ligation of a UMI-containing oligonucleotide to TCR cDNA. Tuberculin skin test biopsies were obtained from sites injected with PPD in individuals who had a positive Mantoux test. Total RNA was used without cell sorting and was treated with RQ1 DNase before reverse transcription, with a target input of roughly 1 to 1000 ng. To check how robust the pipeline was in samples where T cells make up a minority population, libraries were built from skin biopsies and whole blood.

Overall study results and their limits: Details of skin biopsy collection and RNA processing were not given in the paper but were referenced to earlier studies. TCR sequences were reportedly obtained from both types of skin biopsy, with many more TCRs found at tuberculin skin test sites. The RNA-based method was acknowledged to be potentially sensitive to changes in TCR transcripts with T cell activation and differentiation. The larger number of TCRs at tuberculin skin test sites was interpreted as T cell infiltration of a delayed type IV hypersensitivity reaction.

This chain joins TRBV4-2 to TRBJ2-1; 8 nucleotides in the junction match TRBD2. This TCR was sampled from an adult in good health. The source was skin, collected from a tuberculin skin test site. The DNA sequence reads TGTGCCAGCAGCCTCCTCGAATCTGCAGCGGGAGCCTACAATGAGCAGTTCTTC. Its protein product is CASSLLESAAGAYNEQFF.